A single sample gave rise to the 7 T cell receptor beta chains below, sequenced in a study of CD8+ T cells in alopecia areata (dated by TCRdb to between 2017 and 2018). The method behind the library was the immunoSEQ multiplex PCR assay. RNA was extracted from all samples and reverse transcribed into cDNA as template for TCR sequencing. The source is immuneACCESS, and TCRdb retained only in-frame sequences with V and J called. Part of the clones is not carried over; for the studies checked, unresolved V genes explain less than half of this, and the remainder is unexplained. The sample data list nearly 110,000 clones, and around 84% of these were observed just once. The ten largest clones add up to around a quarter of the sample. The time point label on this specimen signifies: around 24 weeks on oral tofacitinib. Reading the label with the study, this specimen's treatment or condition is: oral pan-JAK inhibitor, 5-10 mg twice daily.

Sequenced material: CD8+ T cells sorted from blood, taken at week 24, from a patient treated with tofacitinib. The receptors here all came from a human donor with alopecia areata.

This sequence joins TRBV7-8 and TRBJ2-7; possible D gene TRBD1, 6 bases. Trimming pared 1 base from V and 4 bases from J, leaving 8 bases between. Germline V gene sequence: CDR1 SGHVS, CDR2 FQNEAQ. The CDR3 covers 13 residues. CDR3 sequence reads: CASSLEGGYEQYF. CDR3 in DNA: TGTGCCAGCAGCTTAGAAGGGGGTTACGAGCAGTACTTC.

This clone was counted a few times. The V call is TRBV10-3, the J call TRBJ2-3; 8 bases align to TRBD1. J gave up 2 bases and V 10 bases, and 17 bases lay outside the gene matches. Germline loops: CDR1 ENHRY, CDR2 SYGVKD. This CDR3 contains 17 residues. The CDR3: CATQDPTGDIPTDTQYF. The CDR3 DNA reads TGTGCCACCCAAGACCCGACAGGGGATATTCCCACAGATACGCAGTATTTT.

The V call is TRBV6-1, the J call TRBJ2-7, with no clear D. V lost 1 base to trimming and J lost 2 bases, with 12 bases between them. CDR3 length: 15 amino acids. Germline CDR1 reads MNHNS; CDR2 reads SASEGT. This CDR3 is CASSEVAGSAYEQYF. DNA of the CDR3: TGTGCCAGCAGTGAAGTAGCAGGTTCTGCCTACGAGCAGTACTTC.

V gene TRBV11-1 combines with J gene TRBJ2-1; 13 bases match TRBD2. The CDR3 length is 15 residues. J was trimmed by 7 bases and V by 1 base; bases with no gene match: 1. The V gene's germline CDR1 is SGHAT and CDR2 FQDESV (reference sequence). CDR3: CASSLGTSGGNEQFF. CDR3 nucleotide sequence: TGTGCCAGCAGCTTAGGGACTAGCGGGGGAAATGAGCAGTTCTTC.

CDR3 DNA sequence: TGCGCCAGCAGCCCGGGGCTATACAATGAGCAGTTCTTC. This sequence encodes CASSPGLYNEQFF. V is TRBV4-1 and J is TRBJ2-1; tentatively, D is TRBD1 or TRBD2 (5 bases each). There are 13 residues in the CDR3. Germline CDR1 is MGHRA and CDR2 is YSYEKL. Trimming removed 4 bases from V and 4 bases from J, with 8 bases in between.

This clone appeared a few times. The chain links TRBV6-5 to TRBJ1-6, with 7 bases fitting TRBD1. There are 15 residues in the CDR3. J lost 5 bases, V lost 2 bases, and 3 bases had no gene match. Germline loops: CDR1 MNHEY, CDR2 SVGAGI. CDR3 protein: CASSYGTGDNSPLHF. DNA of the CDR3: TGTGCCAGCAGTTACGGCACAGGGGATAATTCACCCCTCCACTTT.

The CDR3 DNA reads as TGCGCCAGCAGCCGCCGTCAAACCAGCGAAGCTTTCTTT. It translates to CASSRRQTSEAFF. V is TRBV4-1 and J is TRBJ1-1, with no clear D. The germline V and J ends were trimmed by 4 bases and 8 bases, with 14 bases remaining between them. This CDR3 region has 13 residues. Germline-derived CDR1 and CDR2 are MGHRA and YSYEKL.